This record concerns one TCR beta chain sequence. Only in-frame clones appear in the TCRdb table, and some are missing; sequencing was by immunoSEQ multiplex PCR. Here the sample spans approximately 270,000 clones, 85% to 90% being singletons. Participants were aged about 18 to 89 years from more than 20 US areas. Participants were placed into cohorts based on the clinical history they reported. V lost 6 bases, J lost 5 bases, and 12 bases stayed unmatched. The germline V gene has CDR1 MDHEN and CDR2 SYDVKM. CDR3 size: 17 residues. This record comes from a study of blood T cell repertoires in COVID-19. Whole-study context: Acute-phase and convalescent COVID-19 samples originated in the United States, Italy and Spain.

The sequencing input was PBMCs or T cells enriched from blood (not recorded which). This sequence originates from a young woman with acute COVID-19. The V and J genes are TRBV28 and TRBJ2-2; 10 bases align to TRBD2. CDR3 DNA sequence: TGTGCCAGCAGGATCCTAGCGGGAGCCGCCGGGACCGGGGAGCTGTTTTTT. Its protein is CASRILAGAAGTGELFF.